Below are 12 T cell receptor beta chains sequenced from a single sample in a study of blood T cells in healthy people across ages. A sample-barcoded 5' primer and a J-beta primer mix were used in a second PCR of roughly 6 to 12 cycles. TCRdb processed the 5' RACE reads anew with MiXCR; each CDR3 protein has one entry. The table records some 370,000 distinct CDR3 sequences, about 55% of them present only once. Sequencing was carried out using blood. Receptors were obtained from a man in his 60s in good health.

The CDR3 coding sequence is TGTGCCAGCAGCTTTGGGACGGGCTACAATGAGCAGTACTTC. Amino acid sequence: CASSFGTGYNEQYF. This sequence joins TRBV7-2 and TRBJ2-7, with D perhaps given as TRBD1 or TRBD2 (5 bases each). The CDR3 is 14 residues long. Germline V gene lookup returns CDR1 SGHTA and CDR2 FQGNSA. The V end was cut by 3 bases, the J end by 7 bases, with 16 bases between.

The chain carries TRBV3-1 and TRBJ2-7; D unclear. The DNA end is more similar to TRBJ2-5, so the J call may be wrong. The CDR3 totals 14 residues. Germline V lookup: CDR1 LGHDT, CDR2 YNNKEL (reference sequence). CDR3 amino acids: CASSQDMPGGTQYF. The CDR3 coding sequence is TGTGCCAGCAGCCAAGATATGCCGGGCGGGACCCAGTACTTC.

The chain couples TRBV6-1 to TRBJ2-5, with D perhaps matching TRBD1 (5 bases). Germline V gene sequence: CDR1 MNHNS, CDR2 SASEGT. The CDR3 is made up of 13 amino acids. Trimming took 5 bases from V and 6 from J, leaving 13 bases between them. Written as DNA, the CDR3 is TGTGCCAGCAGTTCCGACAAGGGGCAGACCCAGTACTTC. Amino acid sequence: CASSSDKGQTQYF.

Concerning this clonotype: This clone may be a read error of a much larger clone one base away. This chain joins TRBV6-8 and TRBJ2-7; D call uncertain. V lost 6 bases, J lost 6 bases, and 21 bases lay in between. Germline CDR1 reads MNHGY; CDR2 reads SAAAGT. The CDR3 spans 15 residues. The CDR3: CASSFHEAGASEQYF. In DNA, the CDR3 is TGTGCCAGCAGCTTCCACGAGGCAGGAGCCTCCGAGCAGTACTTC.

The V gene is TRBV7-3, the J gene TRBJ2-3; 10 bases match TRBD2. Trimming cost V 4 bases and J 9 bases; bases outside gene matches: 4. The CDR3 runs to 13 residues. The germline V gene encodes CDR1 SGHTA and CDR2 FQGTGA. Written as DNA, the CDR3 is TGTGCCAGCAGCTCAAATAGCGGGGGGACGCAGTATTTT. Translated: CASSSNSGGTQYF. The entire variable domain, with the rest obtained from reference TRBV7-3 and TRBJ2-3, is as follows: GAGVSQTPSNKVTEKGKYVELRCDPISGHTALYWYRQSLGQGPEFLIYFQGTGAADDSGLPNDRFFAVRPEGSVSTLKIQRTERGDSAVYLCASSSNSGGTQYFGPGTRLTVL.

Ten or more counts support this clonotype. This sequence joins TRBV5-1 and TRBJ2-1; 15 bases align to TRBD2. The CDR3 runs 17 residues. With V trimmed by 4 bases and J by 4 bases, 6 bases remained unmatched. Looked up from germline, CDR1 is SGHRS and CDR2 is YFSETQ. The CDR3 DNA is TGCGCCAGCAGCCCCGGGACTAGCGGGGGGCGGTACAATGAGCAGTTCTTC. It codes for CASSPGTSGGRYNEQFF. Using reference TRBV5-1 and TRBJ2-1 for the parts outside the CDR3, the full variable domain is KAGVTQTPRYLIKTRGQQVTLSCSPISGHRSVSWYQQTPGQGLQFLFEYFSETQRNKGNFPGRFSGRQFSNSRSEMNVSTLELGDSALYLCASSPGTSGGRYNEQFFGPGTRLTVL.

The chain is built from TRBV6-2 or TRBV6-3 and TRBJ2-3, with D unclear. The CDR3 extends over 13 amino acids. The germline gives CDR1 MNHEY, CDR2 SVGEGT. Deletions cut 5 bases from V and 1 base from J, with 7 bases between. In DNA form, the CDR3 reads TGTGCCAGCAGTCCAATTCGCACAGATACGCAGTATTTT. Protein: CASSPIRTDTQYF.

This clonotype showed up many times. This chain joins TRBV20-1 and TRBJ2-4, with D maybe TRBD1 (6 bases). Germline CDR1 and CDR2: DFQATT and SNEGSKA (reference sequence). V lost 5 bases and J lost 4, with 9 bases in between. The CDR3 spans 12 residues. The CDR3 DNA reads TGCAGTGCTCCGACAGGAAAAAACATTCAGTACTTC. Residues: CSAPTGKNIQYF.

In this sample, this clonotype turned up a few times. The chain links TRBV12-3 or TRBV12-4 to TRBJ2-7; D is undetermined. V lost 5 bases and J lost 5, with 13 bases in between. CDR3 length: 13 residues. CDR3 region: CASSPPQRDEQYF. For the CDR3, the DNA is TGTGCCAGCAGTCCACCCCAGCGCGACGAGCAGTACTTC.

This clonotype was counted many times. The V gene is TRBV5-1, the J gene TRBJ1-6; D is uncertain. CDR1 is SGHRS and CDR2 is YFSETQ in the germline V gene. The CDR3 loop spans 15 amino acids. The V and J ends lost 0 bases and 9 bases respectively, with 13 bases between them. CDR3 nucleotides: TGCGCCAGCAGCTTGGAGGCAGGAATGGTTTCACCCCTCCACTTT. Encoded protein: CASSLEAGMVSPLHF.

The V gene is TRBV6-1, the J gene TRBJ1-5; no reliable D call. The CDR3 is 17 amino acids. Germline values: CDR1 MNHNS, CDR2 SASEGT. Trimming took off 1 base at V and 3 bases at J, with 16 bases between the two ends. The chain's CDR3 is CASSEGGSGIDNQPQHF. Written as DNA, the CDR3 is TGTGCCAGCAGTGAAGGGGGAAGTGGGATCGACAATCAGCCCCAGCATTTT.

The chain uses TRBV27 and TRBJ2-1; 9 bases are a match to TRBD1. The germline gives CDR1 MNHEY, CDR2 SMNVEV (reference sequence). V was clipped by 7 bases and J by 1 base; unmatched bases: 8. The CDR3 loop spans 16 amino acids. The CDR3 DNA sequence: TGTGCCAGCACCGGATTAGGACAGGGGTCCTACAATGAGCAGTTCTTC. Translated: CASTGLGQGSYNEQFF.